The next 29 T cell receptor beta chains were all read from a single sample in a study of early T cells in non-severe SARS-CoV-2 infection. In TCRdb, the 5' RACE reads were re-called with MiXCR into one record per CDR3 protein. The table has 57,000 or so distinct CDR3 sequences, 12% seen once. The starting material was whole blood, obtained at baseline. These receptor sequences come from an adult who was a healthcare worker with PCR-confirmed SARS-CoV-2 infection or an uninfected control (not recorded which). The donor label of this sample is uncertain.

The chain joins TRBV6-4 to TRBJ2-3; 8 positions match TRBD2. The CDR3 has 16 amino acids. The trim removed 1 base at V and 0 bases at J, leaving 3 bases unmatched. Germline V gives CDR1 MRHNA, CDR2 SNTAGT. In DNA form, the CDR3 reads TGTGCCAGCAGTGACTTAGCGGGGTCTAGCACAGATACGCAGTATTTT. It is translated as CASSDLAGSSTDTQYF.

There are a few counts of this clonotype. This CDR3 is CASSEEVQGLGYTF. CDR3 DNA: TGTGCCAGCAGTGAAGAGGTACAGGGGCTGGGCTACACCTTC. The chain uses TRBV6-1 and TRBJ1-2; 7 nucleotides align to TRBD1. CDR3 length: 14 residues. CDR1 MNHNS and CDR2 SASEGT come from the germline V gene. V trimming: 1 base; J trimming: 8 bases; junction bases outside the gene matches: 7.

This chain links TRBV4-1 with TRBJ2-1; 7 nucleotides agree with TRBD1. With V trimmed by 9 bases and J by 4 bases, 6 bases remained unmatched. The length of the CDR3 is 13 residues. The V gene's germline CDR1 is MGHRA and CDR2 YSYEKL. CDR3 residues: CASARDSYNEQFF. The CDR3 nucleotides are TGCGCCAGTGCCCGGGACAGTTACAATGAGCAGTTCTTC.

The chain has TRBV20-1 and TRBJ2-1, with 16 bases aligning to TRBD2. CDR1 is DFQATT and CDR2 is SNEGSKA in the germline V gene (reference sequence). The length of the CDR3 is 16 residues. Trimming took 6 bases from V and 8 from J; bases not matched to a gene: 10. CDR3 region: CSAEGTSGGAVDEQFF. For the CDR3, the DNA is TGCAGTGCCGAGGGGACTAGCGGGGGGGCAGTCGATGAGCAGTTCTTC.

The chain links TRBV10-2 to TRBJ1-3, with no clear D. The CDR3 contains 13 residues. Germline V gene sequence: CDR1 WSHSY, CDR2 SAAADI. Trimming took 4 bases from V and 4 from J, leaving 8 bases between them. In DNA form, the CDR3 reads TGCGCCAGCAGTGTAATACCGGGAAACACCATATATTTT. As protein: CASSVIPGNTIYF.

This chain joins TRBV24-1 and TRBJ1-4, with 7 bases lining up with TRBD1. CDR1 and CDR2 (germline): KGHDR, SFDVKD. CDR3 length equals 17 residues. V dropped 4 bases and J dropped 8; count of bases not matched to a gene: 15. The CDR3 here is CATSETMTGRREEKLFF. In nucleotides, the CDR3 is TGTGCCACCAGTGAAACCATGACAGGGAGGCGCGAGGAAAAACTGTTTTTT.

The chain uses TRBV19 and TRBJ1-2, with 10 bases lining up with TRBD1. The CDR3 sequence is 15 residues long. The ends lost 5 bases at V and 2 bases at J; junction bases unmatched: 5. CDR1 is LNHDA and CDR2 is SQIVND in the germline V gene (reference sequence). The CDR3 loop reads CASSPDRGQNYGYTF. The CDR3 DNA reads as TGTGCCAGTAGTCCCGACAGGGGGCAAAACTATGGCTACACCTTC.

At least ten counts were recorded for this clonotype. This chain links TRBV24-1 with TRBJ2-5, with D possibly TRBD2 on 6 matching bases. The CDR3 covers 14 residues. CDR1 is KGHDR and CDR2 is SFDVKD in the germline V gene. The V end lost 4 bases, the J end lost 4 bases, and 12 bases lay between the germline ends. CDR3: CATSEGTGRETQYF. The DNA for the CDR3 is TGTGCCACCAGTGAAGGGACCGGGAGAGAGACCCAGTACTTC.

The J gene is TRBJ1-1, the V gene TRBV25-1; 9 positions agree with TRBD1. The V gene end was trimmed by 7 bases and the J gene end by 5 bases; junction bases not matched to a gene: 14. This CDR3 is built from 16 residues. The germline gives CDR1 MGHDK, CDR2 SYGVNS. The CDR3: CASIPAPGTGRTEAFF. The CDR3 DNA reads as TGTGCCAGCATCCCCGCGCCCGGGACAGGGAGAACTGAAGCTTTCTTT.

V is TRBV5-1 and J is TRBJ2-1, with D possibly being TRBD2 (5 bases). The CDR3 has 15 residues. V gave up 0 bases and J gave up 6 bases, with 13 bases separating them. CDR1 and CDR2 from the germline V gene are SGHRS and YFSETQ. CDR3 bases: TGCGCCAGCAGCTTGGTCGGGGAGAGGGTCAATGAGCAGTTCTTC. Encoded protein: CASSLVGERVNEQFF.

This clonotype was picked up one time. The conserved phenylalanine or tryptophan normally closing the CDR3 is absent here, so this likely arose from a read error. The chain recombines TRBV19 with TRBJ2-1; D is unclear. Trimming stripped 1 base from V and 7 bases from J, with 8 bases between. The germline gives CDR1 LNHDA, CDR2 SQIVND (reference sequence). This CDR3 spans 13 amino acids. The CDR3 loop is CASSIVIGNEQFI. The CDR3 DNA reads TGTGCCAGTAGTATAGTAATCGGGAATGAGCAGTTCATC.

This clonotype was observed a few times. The gene calls are TRBV12-3 or TRBV12-4 and TRBJ2-2, with TRBD1 matching over 9 bases. The CDR3 runs 16 residues. Trimming removed 4 bases from V and 3 bases from J; junction bases left unmatched: 6. Written as DNA, the CDR3 is TGTGCCAGCAGTTCCGGACAGGGGATGGACACCGGGGAGCTGTTTTTT. Translated, it gives CASSSGQGMDTGELFF.

In this sample, this clonotype turned up a few times. This chain connects TRBV5-6 to TRBJ1-2; D is ambiguous. This CDR3 spans 12 amino acids. V lost 5 bases to trimming and J lost 3 bases, with 8 bases between them. Germline CDR1 reads SGHDT; CDR2 reads YYEEEE. DNA of the CDR3: TGTGCCAGCAGGGCGGGAGACTATGGCTACACCTTC. Protein: CASRAGDYGYTF.

This clonotype was counted only a few times. The V gene is TRBV10-3, the J gene TRBJ2-3, with 7 positions matching TRBD2. Germline V CDR1 and CDR2: ENHRY, SYGVKD. V was pared by 6 bases and J by 2 bases, with 5 bases of the junction left unmatched. The CDR3 runs 14 residues. CDR3: CAIRRGFDTDTQYF. The CDR3 DNA reads as TGTGCCATCAGGCGGGGGTTCGACACAGATACGCAGTATTTT.

This clonotype was seen repeatedly, ten times or more. J is TRBJ1-1 and V is TRBV29-1, with no clear D. V lost 2 bases, J lost 1 base, and 8 bases lay in between. The CDR3 is made up of 13 amino acids. Germline CDR1 is SQVTM and CDR2 is ANQGSEA. CDR3 in DNA: TGCAGCGTTGAATTTGAGCGGAACACTGAAGCTTTCTTT. This encodes CSVEFERNTEAFF.

The chain joins TRBV20-1 to TRBJ1-5; no clear D gene. Trimming left V 1 base short and J 2 bases short, with 6 bases between. The germline CDR1 and CDR2 sequences are DFQATT and SNEGSKA (reference sequence). The CDR3 is 13 residues long. The CDR3 spells CSARVRGNQPQHF. DNA for the CDR3: TGCAGTGCTAGAGTGAGGGGCAATCAGCCCCAGCATTTT.

The CDR3 nucleotides read TGTGCCAGCAGCCAAGATGCTGAGCAGTTCTTC. Translating gives CASSQDAEQFF. The genes are TRBV3-1 and TRBJ2-1; the D is unclear. The ends were cut back, 0 bases at V and 9 bases at J, with 3 bases in the middle. CDR3 length: 11 amino acids. Germline CDR1 is LGHDT and CDR2 is YNNKEL (reference sequence).

This clonotype was counted many times. A read error may account for a junction end that differs from germline. In nucleotides, the CDR3 is TGCGCCAGCAGCCAACCTTGGGCCAAATCCCGGGTGAACACTGAAGTTTTCTTT. Amino acids: CASSQPWAKSRVNTEVFF. The chain carries TRBV4-1 and TRBJ1-1; D not resolved. The CDR3 has 18 residues. Germline V gives CDR1 MGHRA, CDR2 YSYEKL.

The rearrangement uses TRBV20-1 and TRBJ2-2, with 13 bases aligning to TRBD2. Germline trimming cut 2 bases from V and 5 bases from J; bases unmatched to any gene: 5. The CDR3 consists of 16 residues. Germline V lookup: CDR1 DFQATT, CDR2 SNEGSKA (reference sequence). The CDR3 sequence is CSARSRLAGGTGELFF. CDR3 DNA: TGCAGTGCTAGATCCCGACTAGCGGGGGGAACCGGGGAGCTGTTTTTT.

This clonotype was detected a few times. The chain has TRBV3-1 and TRBJ1-3; the D is unclear. This CDR3 is built from 14 residues. Trimming stripped 1 base from V and 2 bases from J, with 6 bases between. CDR1 is LGHDT and CDR2 is YNNKEL in the germline V gene (reference sequence). The DNA for the CDR3 is TGTGCCAGCAGCCAAGTGGGCACTGGAAACACCATATATTTT. Residues: CASSQVGTGNTIYF.

The rearrangement uses TRBV10-3 and TRBJ2-1; D perhaps matches TRBD1 (6 bases). The CDR3 has 16 residues. Germline CDR1 ENHRY, CDR2 SYGVKD. V was trimmed by 0 bases and J by 4 bases, leaving 13 bases between them. In DNA, the CDR3 is TGTGCCATCAGTGAGTCCGACCCAGGGGAGTACAATGAGCAGTTCTTC. Translating gives CAISESDPGEYNEQFF.

This clonotype has ten or more counts. This chain uses TRBV3-1 with TRBJ2-1; D call uncertain. CDR1 is LGHDT and CDR2 is YNNKEL in the germline V gene (reference sequence). This CDR3 is built from 14 residues. The V and J ends lost 3 bases and 2 bases respectively, with 8 bases between them. As DNA, the CDR3 is TGTGCCAGCAGCCATTATACAGCCTACAATGAGCAGTTCTTC. It codes for CASSHYTAYNEQFF.

This clonotype appeared a few times. This chain connects TRBV2 to TRBJ2-3, with unresolved D. Per the germline V gene, CDR1 is SNHLY and CDR2 is FYNNEI. This CDR3 comprises 15 residues. V was pared by 4 bases and J by 6 bases, with 17 bases between. The CDR3 DNA sequence: TGTGCCAGCAGTGCTCACATAGAAGCCGGCGATACGCAGTATTTT. It encodes CASSAHIEAGDTQYF. Full variable domain (missing parts from reference TRBV2 and TRBJ2-3): EPEVTQTPSHQVTQMGQEVILRCVPISNHLYFYWYRQILGQKVEFLVSFYNNEISEKSEIFDDQFSVERPDGSNFTLKIRSTKLEDSAMYFCASSAHIEAGDTQYFGPGTRLTVL.

The genes are TRBV18 and TRBJ2-1, with a tentative D call TRBD1 (8 bases). This CDR3 is 15 amino acids long. CDR1 is KGHSH and CDR2 is LQKENI in the germline V gene. Trimming cost V 6 bases and J 6 bases, with 18 bases left between them. This chain's CDR3 is CASSFGQGGGNEQFF. In DNA, the CDR3 is TGTGCCAGCTCCTTCGGACAGGGAGGGGGCAATGAGCAGTTCTTC.

This clonotype was found a few times. This chain connects TRBV12-3 or TRBV12-4 to TRBJ2-1, with D possibly matching TRBD2 (6 bases). This CDR3 has 17 residues. Trimming cost V 10 bases and J 3 bases, with 25 bases left between them. The CDR3 coding sequence is TGTGCCACCGAATCTGATACCGGGAGTTTGAGCTACAATGAGCAGTTCTTC. This encodes CATESDTGSLSYNEQFF.

There are many counts of this clonotype. The chain employs TRBV13 and TRBJ1-2; D is possibly TRBD1 (5 bases). The CDR3 has 16 residues. Germline CDR1 PRHDT, CDR2 FYEKMQ (reference sequence). Trimming took off 6 bases at V and 3 bases at J, with 20 bases between the two ends. CDR3 protein: CASSISGGREDYGYTF. Written as DNA, the CDR3 is TGTGCCAGCAGTATTAGCGGTGGCAGGGAGGACTATGGCTACACCTTC.

This chain connects TRBV7-2 to TRBJ2-5; D unresolved. This CDR3 is 17 amino acids long. The ends were cut back, 1 base at V and 5 bases at J, with 20 bases in the middle. The germline V gene encodes CDR1 SGHTA and CDR2 FQGNSA. In DNA form, the CDR3 reads TGTGCCAGCAGCTTAGGGTTAGGCGGAAAAATGGGGGAGACCCAGTACTTC. Residues: CASSLGLGGKMGETQYF.

The chain recombines TRBV12-3 or TRBV12-4 with TRBJ1-6; tentatively, D is TRBD1 (6 bases). V was shortened by 3 bases and J by 13 bases, with 10 bases between the two germline ends. The CDR3 is 12 residues long. The CDR3: CASSFGGPPLHF. CDR3 bases: TGTGCCAGCAGTTTCGGGGGGCCGCCCCTCCACTTT.

J is TRBJ2-1 and V is TRBV18; D gene ambiguous. CDR1 and CDR2 from the germline V gene are KGHSH and LQKENI. Trimming left V 3 bases short and J 7 bases short, with 13 bases between. The CDR3 extends over 14 amino acids. Written as DNA, the CDR3 is TGTGCCAGCTCACCGTCGGCTAGTTCGAATGAGCAGTTCTTC. Amino acid sequence: CASSPSASSNEQFF.